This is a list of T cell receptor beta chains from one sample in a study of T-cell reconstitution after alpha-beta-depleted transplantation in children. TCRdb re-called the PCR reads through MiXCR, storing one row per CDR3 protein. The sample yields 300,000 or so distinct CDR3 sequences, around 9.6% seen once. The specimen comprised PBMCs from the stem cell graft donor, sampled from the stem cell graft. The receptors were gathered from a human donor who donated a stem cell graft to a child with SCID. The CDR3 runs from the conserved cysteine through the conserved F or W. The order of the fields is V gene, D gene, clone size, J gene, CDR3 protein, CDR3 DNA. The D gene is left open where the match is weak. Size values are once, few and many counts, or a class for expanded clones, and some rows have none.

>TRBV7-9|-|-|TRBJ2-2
CASRPGVATGELFF
TGTGCCAGCAGACCAGGGGTGGCCACCGGGGAGCTGTTTTTT
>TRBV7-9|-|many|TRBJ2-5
CASSLDFETQYF
TGTGCCAGCAGCTTAGACTTTGAGACCCAGTACTTC
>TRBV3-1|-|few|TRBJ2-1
CASSSTDPPTNEQFF
TGTGCCAGCAGCTCAACAGACCCTCCGACAAATGAGCAGTTCTTC
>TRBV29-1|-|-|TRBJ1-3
CSVSGVGNTIYF
TGCAGCGTTTCCGGGGTTGGAAACACCATATATTTT
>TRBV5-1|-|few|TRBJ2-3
CASSTTQGMGTDTQYF
TGCGCCAGCAGCACGACGCAGGGGATGGGCACAGATACGCAGTATTTT
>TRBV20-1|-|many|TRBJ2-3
CSARDPGTDTQYF
TGCAGTGCTAGAGACCCAGGTACAGATACGCAGTATTTT
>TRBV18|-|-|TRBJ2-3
CASSPTGINTDTQYF
TGTGCCAGCTCGCCTACCGGCATCAATACAGATACGCAGTATTTT
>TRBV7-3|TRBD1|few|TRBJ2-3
CASSPTGFTDTQYF
TGTGCCAGCAGCCCGACAGGGTTCACAGATACGCAGTATTTT
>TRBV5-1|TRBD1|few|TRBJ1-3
CASSPTGGNTIYF
TGCGCCAGCAGCCCGACAGGGGGGAACACCATATATTTT
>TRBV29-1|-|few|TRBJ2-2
CSVNNRDSGELFF
TGCAGCGTCAATAACAGGGACTCCGGGGAGCTGTTTTTT
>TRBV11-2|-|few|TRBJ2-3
CASSLVGRTGPSTDTQYF
TGTGCCAGCAGCTTAGTTGGTCGCACAGGGCCTAGCACAGATACGCAGTATTTT
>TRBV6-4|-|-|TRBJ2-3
CASSDLPGSTQYF
TGTGCCAGCAGTGATCTCCCAGGGAGTACGCAGTATTTT
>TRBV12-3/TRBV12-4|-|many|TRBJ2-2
CASGTGARGGELFF
TGTGCCAGCGGGACTGGTGCCAGGGGCGGGGAGCTGTTTTTT
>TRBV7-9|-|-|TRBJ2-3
CASSSSLTVSTDTQYF
TGTGCCAGCAGCTCCTCACTGACAGTAAGCACAGATACGCAGTATTTT
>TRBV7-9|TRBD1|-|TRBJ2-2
CASSSYRDRAGELFF
TGTGCCAGCAGCTCGTACCGGGACAGGGCCGGGGAGCTGTTTTTT
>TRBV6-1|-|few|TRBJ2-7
CASSEAHGAAYEQYF
TGTGCCAGCAGTGAAGCGCACGGTGCGGCCTACGAGCAGTACTTC
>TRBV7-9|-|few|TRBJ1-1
CASRVEGLRTEAFF
TGTGCCAGCAGGGTGGAGGGGTTGAGGACTGAAGCTTTCTTT
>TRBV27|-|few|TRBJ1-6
CASSLGFLTNSPLHF
TGTGCCAGCAGTTTAGGGTTCCTAACGAATTCACCCCTCCACTTT
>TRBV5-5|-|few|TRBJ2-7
CASSLSWQGSSYEQYF
TGTGCCAGCAGCTTGAGTTGGCAGGGCAGCTCCTACGAGCAGTACTTC
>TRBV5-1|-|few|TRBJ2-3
CASSLASSGNTDTQYF
TGCGCCAGCAGCTTGGCTAGTAGCGGAAACACAGATACGCAGTATTTT
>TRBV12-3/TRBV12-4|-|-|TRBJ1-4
CASSLIRGEKLFF
TGTGCCAGCAGTTTAATCAGGGGTGAAAAACTGTTTTTT
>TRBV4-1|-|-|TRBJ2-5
CASRSVGQKETQYF
TGCGCCAGCAGGAGTGTCGGACAGAAAGAGACCCAGTACTTC
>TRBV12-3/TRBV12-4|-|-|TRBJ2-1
CASSFDRQNNEQFF
TGTGCCAGCAGTTTTGACAGGCAGAACAATGAGCAGTTCTTC
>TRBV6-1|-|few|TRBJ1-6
CASSRGPPMQNSPLHF
TGTGCCAGCAGCCGCGGACCGCCTATGCAGAATTCACCCCTCCACTTT
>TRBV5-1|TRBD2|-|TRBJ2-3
CASSYSGTRSDTQYF
TGCGCCAGCAGCTATTCCGGGACTAGATCGGATACGCAGTATTTT
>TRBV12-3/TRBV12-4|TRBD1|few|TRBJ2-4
CASSPEQGIENIQYF
TGTGCCAGCAGCCCGGAACAGGGGATAGAAAACATTCAGTACTTC
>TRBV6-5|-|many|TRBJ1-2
CASSSPYGYTF
TGTGCCAGCAGTTCTCCGTATGGCTACACCTTC
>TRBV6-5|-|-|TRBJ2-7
CASSYSEYLNYEQYF
TGTGCCAGCAGTTACTCAGAGTACCTAAACTACGAGCAGTACTTC
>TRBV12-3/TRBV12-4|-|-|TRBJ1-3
CASSPPSAWQGGGNTIYF
TGTGCCAGCAGTCCTCCCTCGGCATGGCAGGGAGGAGGAAACACCATATATTTT
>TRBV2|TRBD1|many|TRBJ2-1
CASSVGTGDEFF
TGTGCCAGCAGTGTCGGGACAGGGGATGAGTTCTTC
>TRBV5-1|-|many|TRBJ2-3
CASSLAGVTDTQYF
TGCGCCAGCAGCTTGGCCGGGGTCACAGATACGCAGTATTTT
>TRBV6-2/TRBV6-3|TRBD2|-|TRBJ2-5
CASSVPGGETQYF
TGTGCCAGCAGTGTTCCGGGAGGTGAGACCCAGTACTTC
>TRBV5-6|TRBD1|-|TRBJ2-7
CASSWGTGFSYEQYF
TGTGCCAGCAGCTGGGGGACAGGCTTCTCCTACGAGCAGTACTTC
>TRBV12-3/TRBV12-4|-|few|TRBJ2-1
CASSLWEKTYNEQFF
TGTGCCAGCAGTTTATGGGAGAAGACCTACAATGAGCAGTTCTTC
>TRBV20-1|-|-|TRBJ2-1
CSARAETSNEQFF
TGCAGTGCTAGAGCCGAGACCTCCAATGAGCAGTTCTTC
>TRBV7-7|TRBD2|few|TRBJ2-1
CASSQGLAGGPDEQFF
TGTGCTAGCAGCCAAGGACTAGCGGGGGGGCCCGATGAGCAGTTCTTC
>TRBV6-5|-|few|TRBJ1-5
CASSYSIVQPQHF
TGTGCCAGCAGTTACTCGATAGTCCAGCCCCAGCATTTT
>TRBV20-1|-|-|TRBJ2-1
CSARAGQGEQFF
TGCAGTGCTAGAGCTGGCCAGGGTGAGCAGTTCTTC
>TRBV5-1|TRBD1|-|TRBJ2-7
CASSPLDRVYEQYF
TGCGCCAGCAGCCCTCTTGACAGGGTATACGAGCAGTACTTC
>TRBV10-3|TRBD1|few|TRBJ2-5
CAIRQGAEETQYF
TGTGCCATCAGACAGGGGGCCGAAGAGACCCAGTACTTC
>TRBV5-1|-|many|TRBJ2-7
CASSLHTYEQYF
TGCGCCAGCAGCTTGCATACCTACGAGCAGTACTTC
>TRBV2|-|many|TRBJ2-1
CASGSYPEQFF
TGTGCCAGCGGATCATACCCAGAGCAGTTCTTC
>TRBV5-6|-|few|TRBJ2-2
CASRGSGGPEWNTGELFF
TGTGCCAGCAGGGGCTCGGGGGGCCCGGAATGGAACACCGGGGAGCTGTTTTTT
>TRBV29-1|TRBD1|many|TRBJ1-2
CSAGQGSPARYTF
TGCAGCGCAGGACAGGGCTCCCCTGCTCGCTACACCTTC
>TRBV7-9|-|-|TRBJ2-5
CASSLDVRRQETQYF
TGTGCCAGCAGCTTAGATGTCCGGAGGCAAGAGACCCAGTACTTC
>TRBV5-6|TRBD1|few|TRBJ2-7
CASTTGDPYEQYF
TGTGCCAGCACCACAGGGGACCCTTACGAGCAGTACTTC
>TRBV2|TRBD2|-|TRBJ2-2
CASILSKTSGGPNTGELFF
TGTGCCAGCATTCTTTCGAAGACTAGCGGGGGACCGAACACCGGGGAGCTGTTTTTT
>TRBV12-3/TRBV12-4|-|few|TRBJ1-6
CASSPSQGGISPLHF
TGTGCCAGCAGTCCCTCCCAAGGGGGTATTTCACCCCTCCACTTT
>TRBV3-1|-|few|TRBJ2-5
CASSQKAVPGFQYF
TGTGCCAGCAGCCAAAAAGCGGTTCCGGGGTTCCAGTACTTC
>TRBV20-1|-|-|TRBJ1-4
CSARADLTAEKLFF
TGCAGTGCTAGAGCCGATCTTACGGCTGAAAAACTGTTTTTT
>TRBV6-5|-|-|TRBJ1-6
CASSYSRSSSYNSPLHF
TGTGCCAGCAGTTACTCGAGATCCAGCTCCTATAATTCACCCCTCCACTTT
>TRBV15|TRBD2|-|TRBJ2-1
CATSRDLAGSNEQFF
TGTGCCACCAGCAGAGATCTAGCGGGGAGCAATGAGCAGTTCTTC
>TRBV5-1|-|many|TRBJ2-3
CASSSWDTQYF
TGCGCCAGCAGCTCATGGGATACGCAGTATTTT